Listed here are 25 T cell receptor beta chains from one sample, sequenced in a study of blood T cell repertoires in COVID-19. The repertoire was sequenced with immunoSEQ multiplex PCR; TCRdb's copy has only in-frame clones and lacks some. The sample consists of fewer than 65,000 clones, around 87% of them appearing once. The sequenced sample consisted of peripheral blood. Every receptor here comes from a human donor with acute or convalescent COVID-19. The donor label of this sample is uncertain.

Written as DNA, the CDR3 is TGCGCCAGCAGCTCCAGAGGGGGGGCCGGGACTAGCGGGAGTTTACGGCAAGAGACCCAGTACTTC. This encodes CASSSRGGAGTSGSLRQETQYF. The rearrangement uses TRBV4-1 and TRBJ2-5, with TRBD2 matching over 14 bases. The germline CDR1 and CDR2 sequences are MGHRA and YSYEKL. The CDR3 has 22 residues. The ends lost 5 bases at V and 2 bases at J; junction bases unmatched: 22.

The V gene is TRBV6-5, the J gene TRBJ2-3; no reliable D call. This CDR3 spans 16 amino acids. Germline V CDR1 and CDR2: MNHEY, SVGAGI. With 2 bases removed from V and 2 bases from J, the gap between germline ends came to 14 bases. The CDR3 region has the DNA TGTGCCAGCAGTTACCCTGACGGGTCTTCCACAGATACGCAGTATTTT. Amino acids: CASSYPDGSSTDTQYF.

This rearrangement joins TRBV28 to TRBJ2-6, with 8 bases identical to TRBD1. The CDR3 runs 16 residues. Germline CDR1 reads MDHEN; CDR2 reads SYDVKM. After removal of 2 bases from V and 3 bases from J, the junction contained 3 bases not matched to a gene. This CDR3 reads CASSLHRGSGANVLTF. CDR3 DNA: TGTGCCAGCAGTTTACACAGGGGGAGTGGGGCCAACGTCCTGACTTTC.

The chain has TRBV29-1 and TRBJ2-7, with a weak D call TRBD2 (5 bases). Germline CDR1 and CDR2: SQVTM and ANQGSEA. Trimming stripped 2 bases from V and 3 bases from J, with 14 bases between. The CDR3 has 14 residues. The CDR3 reads CSVELPGTNYEQYF. CDR3 sequence (DNA): TGCAGCGTTGAACTTCCGGGAACCAACTACGAGCAGTACTTC.

The chain has TRBV6-6 and TRBJ2-7; 7 bases are shared with TRBD2. CDR1 MNHNY and CDR2 SVGAGI come from the germline V gene (reference sequence). With V trimmed by 2 bases and J by 2 bases, 3 bases remained unmatched. This CDR3 has 14 residues. CDR3 loop: CASSYGRGAYEQYF. CDR3 nucleotides: TGTGCCAGCAGTTACGGTCGGGGGGCCTACGAGCAGTACTTC.

The chain is built from TRBV30 and TRBJ1-2, with D possibly being TRBD1 (5 bases). The CDR3 loop spans 13 amino acids. Trimming took 2 bases from V and 1 from J, leaving 8 bases between them. CDR1 is GTSNPN, CDR2 SVGIG, per germline (reference sequence). This CDR3 is CAWSTGINYGYTF. As DNA, the CDR3 is TGTGCCTGGAGTACAGGCATTAACTATGGCTACACCTTC. The entire variable domain, with the rest obtained from reference TRBV30 and TRBJ1-2, is as follows: SQTIHQWPATLVQPVGSPLSLECTVEGTSNPNLYWYRQAAGRGLQLLFYSVGIGQISSEVPQNLSASRPQDRQFILSSKKLLLSDSGFYLCAWSTGINYGYTFGSGTRLTVV.

V and J are TRBV15 and TRBJ2-1, with 9 bases lining up with TRBD1. CDR3 size: 20 residues. Germline loops: CDR1 LNHNV, CDR2 YYDKDF (reference sequence). V lost 1 base to trimming and J lost 0 bases; unmatched junction nucleotides: 13. CDR3 residues: CATSRVVDRGKGSSYNEQFF. CDR3 sequence (DNA): TGTGCCACCAGCAGAGTGGTGGACAGGGGAAAGGGCAGCTCCTACAATGAGCAGTTCTTC. Based on the CDR3 plus reference TRBV15 and TRBJ2-1, the full variable domain is DAMVIQNPRYQVTQFGKPVTLSCSQTLNHNVMYWYQQKSSQAPKLLFHYYDKDFNNEADTPDNFQSRRPNTSFCFLDIRSPGLGDTAMYLCATSRVVDRGKGSSYNEQFFGPGTRLTVL.

The chain links TRBV27 to TRBJ2-3, with 16 bases matching TRBD2. The CDR3 loop spans 20 amino acids. V shed 5 bases and J 0 bases; nucleotides not matched to a gene: 11. CDR1 and CDR2 from the germline V gene are MNHEY and SMNVEV (reference sequence). The CDR3 DNA reads as TGTGCCAGCAGTGCAAACCCGGGACTAGCGGGAGGGCGTAGCACAGATACGCAGTATTTT. Its translation: CASSANPGLAGGRSTDTQYF.

The chain employs TRBV11-1 and TRBJ1-1; 9 positions match TRBD1. Trimming removed 4 bases from V and 1 base from J; junction bases left unmatched: 4. CDR1 is SGHAT, CDR2 FQDESV, per germline (reference sequence). CDR3 length: 15 amino acids. The CDR3 nucleotides are TGTGCCAGCAGCTCAAGGGACAGGGCGAACACTGAAGCTTTCTTT. This translates into CASSSRDRANTEAFF.

This sequence joins TRBV18 and TRBJ2-2; the match to TRBD2 covers 9 bases. The germline CDR1 and CDR2 sequences are KGHSH and LQKENI. V was clipped by 2 bases and J by 6 bases; unmatched bases: 10. The CDR3 length is 17 residues. The CDR3 here is CASSPFSGGSISGELFF. CDR3 sequence (DNA): TGTGCCAGCTCACCATTTAGCGGGGGATCCATTTCCGGGGAGCTGTTTTTT.

The chain employs TRBV28 and TRBJ1-4; D gene ambiguous. Germline lookup yields CDR1 MDHEN and CDR2 SYDVKM. Trimming pared 6 bases from V and 6 bases from J, leaving 5 bases between. This CDR3 is 11 amino acids long. The CDR3 is CASRRYEKLFF. CDR3 nucleotide sequence: TGTGCCAGCAGGCGGTATGAAAAACTGTTTTTT. Complete variable domain (other parts from reference TRBV28 and TRBJ1-4): DVKVTQSSRYLVKRTGEKVFLECVQDMDHENMFWYRQDPGLGLRLIYFSYDVKMKEKGDIPEGYSVSREKKERFSLILESASTNQTSMYLCASRRYEKLFFGSGTQLSVL.

V usage is TRBV9 and J usage is TRBJ2-1; 8 nucleotides line up with TRBD2. The CDR3 runs to 16 residues. CDR1 and CDR2 (germline): SGDLS, YYNGEE. V was clipped by 3 bases and J by 8 bases; unmatched bases: 13. The CDR3 sequence is CASSAGLSGGEDEQFF. The CDR3 nucleotides read TGTGCCAGCAGCGCGGGACTAAGCGGGGGCGAGGATGAGCAGTTCTTC.

The chain uses TRBV2 and TRBJ1-5, with D unresolved. The CDR3 length is 17 residues. Germline CDR1 SNHLY, CDR2 FYNNEI. The V and J ends lost 5 bases and 2 bases respectively, with 19 bases between them. The CDR3 loop is CASSQTPGGDGNQPQHF. CDR3 sequence (DNA): TGTGCCAGCAGTCAAACCCCCGGAGGAGATGGCAATCAGCCCCAGCATTTT.

This clone was counted once. This chain connects TRBV9 to TRBJ2-1, with D unclear. This CDR3 spans 13 amino acids. Germline V gene data show CDR1 as SGDLS and CDR2 as YYNGEE. V was pared by 4 bases and J by 12 bases, with 17 bases between. Written as DNA, the CDR3 is TGTGCCAGCAGCTCCACCACACAGATTGGGCAGTTCTTC. It specifies CASSSTTQIGQFF.

The J gene is TRBJ1-1, the V gene TRBV28; TRBD1 matches at 7 bases. The junction had 6 bases not matched to a gene; V was cut back by 1 base and J by 4 bases. The CDR3 contains 15 residues. Germline V gene lookup returns CDR1 MDHEN and CDR2 SYDVKM. CDR3 sequence reads: CASSLLRGQGTEAFF. CDR3 nucleotides: TGTGCCAGCAGTTTATTAAGGGGGCAAGGCACTGAAGCTTTCTTT.

V usage is TRBV19 and J usage is TRBJ1-5; no definite D call. This CDR3 has 12 amino acids. CDR1 and CDR2 (germline): LNHDA, SQIVND (reference sequence). With 5 bases removed from V and 9 bases from J, the gap between germline ends came to 11 bases. CDR3 amino acids: CASSLQRAPQHF. In DNA, the CDR3 is TGTGCCAGTAGTCTTCAGCGTGCGCCCCAGCATTTT.

This clone was observed a handful of times. The chain has TRBV6-5 and TRBJ2-7; 7 bases align to TRBD2. Germline assignment: CDR1 MNHEY and CDR2 SVGAGI. This CDR3 region has 15 residues. The junction had 4 bases not matched to a gene; V was cut back by 0 bases and J by 2 bases. CDR3 coding DNA: TGTGCCAGCAGTTACTCCGGCGGGGGACCCTACGAGCAGTACGTC. Amino acid sequence: CASSYSGGGPYEQYV.

The genes are TRBV5-4 and TRBJ2-7, with TRBD1 matching 7 bases. The CDR3 totals 15 residues. The junction had 8 bases not matched to a gene; V was cut back by 4 bases and J by 1 base. The germline gives CDR1 SGHNT, CDR2 YYREEE (reference sequence). CDR3 protein: CASSPGQRLSYEQYF. CDR3 in DNA: TGTGCCAGCAGCCCGGGACAGAGGTTGTCCTACGAGCAGTACTTC.

The table lists this clone with a count of one. The rearrangement uses TRBV24-1 and TRBJ2-6, with 7 bases lining up with TRBD1. This CDR3 is 16 amino acids long. The trim removed 4 bases at V and 4 bases at J, leaving 6 bases unmatched. CDR1 KGHDR and CDR2 SFDVKD come from the germline V gene. CDR3 in amino acids: CATSDYGTAGANVLTF. CDR3 DNA sequence: TGTGCCACCAGTGACTACGGGACAGCGGGGGCCAACGTCCTGACTTTC.

The CDR3 loop reads CASSLGTGGGEKLFF. DNA of the CDR3: TGTGCCAGCAGCCTAGGGACAGGGGGCGGTGAAAAACTGTTTTTT. The chain uses TRBV3-1 (or the pseudogene TRBV3-2) and TRBJ1-4, with TRBD1 matching 12 bases. CDR1 is LGHDT, CDR2 YNNKEL, per germline (reference sequence). V lost 4 bases to trimming and J lost 7 bases; unmatched junction nucleotides: 4. The length of the CDR3 is 15 residues.

The rearrangement uses TRBV3-1 (or the pseudogene TRBV3-2) and TRBJ1-3, with 8 nucleotides matching TRBD1. Germline V CDR1 and CDR2: LGHDT, YNNKEL (reference sequence). J lost 1 base, V lost 0 bases, and 2 bases had no gene match. The CDR3 extends over 16 amino acids. This CDR3 is CASSQDRDRSGNTIYF. CDR3 DNA sequence: TGTGCCAGCAGCCAAGATAGGGACAGGTCTGGAAACACCATATATTTT.

This chain connects TRBV15 to TRBJ1-5, with 9 bases lining up with TRBD1. The J segment lost 6 bases and the V segment lost 5 bases, leaving 11 bases of the junction unmatched. Germline V CDR1 and CDR2: LNHNV, YYDKDF (reference sequence). This CDR3 has 16 amino acids. The CDR3 region is CATSGPGTGLGQPQHF. The DNA of the CDR3 is TGTGCCACCAGCGGCCCCGGGACAGGGTTGGGTCAGCCCCAGCATTTT.

This chain connects TRBV20-1 to TRBJ2-1; 9 bases are shared with TRBD1. Trimming cost V 6 bases and J 9 bases; bases outside gene matches: 3. CDR1 DFQATT and CDR2 SNEGSKA come from the germline V gene (reference sequence). CDR3 length: 11 residues. Here the CDR3 reads CSARTGAEQFF. As DNA, the CDR3 is TGCAGTGCCAGGACAGGGGCTGAGCAGTTCTTC.

This clone is a singleton in its sample. The J gene is TRBJ2-7, the V gene TRBV28; 8 bases match TRBD1. The CDR3 totals 14 residues. Germline trimming cut 10 bases from V and 0 bases from J; bases unmatched to any gene: 8. Germline V lookup: CDR1 MDHEN, CDR2 SYDVKM. The CDR3: CATTAGTGSYEQYV. CDR3 in DNA: TGTGCCACCACTGCCGGGACAGGCTCCTACGAGCAGTACGTC.

The gene calls are TRBV29-1 and TRBJ1-2; 10 nucleotides align to TRBD1. V dropped 3 bases and J dropped 2; count of bases not matched to a gene: 0. The CDR3 totals 13 residues. CDR1 and CDR2 (germline): SQVTM, ANQGSEA. CDR3 sequence (DNA): TGCAGCGTTGAGACAGGGGGCAACTATGGCTACACCTTC. Translating it yields CSVETGGNYGYTF.